This TCR beta chain comes out of a study of cytomegalovirus exposure and HLA in healthy donors. The wider study: From about 170 million T cells, an earlier analysis saw under 140 million unique TCR beta sequences. Study-level findings and limits: The listing of 160 or so TCR beta chains classed them as cytomegalovirus-associated.

PCR amplification relied on 60 Vbeta primers (plus 13 Jbeta primers). Some clones are missing from TCRdb's copy, which holds only in-frame ones; the method was immunoSEQ multiplex PCR. The sample has roughly 100,000 clones, more than 60% seen once. The CDR3 consists of 21 residues. Germline V gene data show CDR1 as MNHNS and CDR2 as SASEGT. Trimming shortened V by 1 base and J by 4 bases, and 31 bases separated the two germline ends. To note about this clone: What it binds is unknown.

Healthy bone marrow donors formed the donor group. Sequencing was performed on PBMCs. This TCR was recovered from a male donor in good health and CMV-seronegative. The V and J genes are TRBV6-1 and TRBJ1-2; D perhaps matches TRBD1 (6 bases). In nucleotides, the CDR3 is TGTGCCAGCAGTGAAGTACTTTCAAGGGGTGGGGGCGAAGGTGGTACCTATGGCTACACCTTC. It translates to CASSEVLSRGGGEGGTYGYTF.